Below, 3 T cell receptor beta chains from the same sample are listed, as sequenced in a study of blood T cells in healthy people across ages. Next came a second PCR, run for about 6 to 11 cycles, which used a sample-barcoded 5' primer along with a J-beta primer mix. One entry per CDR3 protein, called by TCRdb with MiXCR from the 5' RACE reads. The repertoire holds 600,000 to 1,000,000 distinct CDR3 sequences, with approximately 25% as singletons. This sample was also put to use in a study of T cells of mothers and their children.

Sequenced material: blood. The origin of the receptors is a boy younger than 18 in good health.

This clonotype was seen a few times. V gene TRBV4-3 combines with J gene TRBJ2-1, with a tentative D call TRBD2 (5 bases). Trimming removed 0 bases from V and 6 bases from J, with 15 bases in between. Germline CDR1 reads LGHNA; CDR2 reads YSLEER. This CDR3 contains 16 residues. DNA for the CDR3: TGCGCCAGCAGCCAAGATATTCCCGGGATCGCCAATGAGCAGTTCTTC. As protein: CASSQDIPGIANEQFF.

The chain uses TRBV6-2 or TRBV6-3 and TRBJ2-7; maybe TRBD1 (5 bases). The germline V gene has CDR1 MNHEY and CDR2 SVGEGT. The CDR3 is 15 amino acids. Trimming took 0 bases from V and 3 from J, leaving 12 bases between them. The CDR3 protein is CASSYSPDSFYEQYF. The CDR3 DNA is TGTGCCAGCAGTTACTCTCCCGACAGCTTCTACGAGCAGTACTTC.

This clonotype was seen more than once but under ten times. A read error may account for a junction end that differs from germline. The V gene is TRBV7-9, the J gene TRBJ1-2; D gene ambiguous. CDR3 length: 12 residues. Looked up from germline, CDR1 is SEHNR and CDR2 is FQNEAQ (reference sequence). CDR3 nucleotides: TGTGCCAACAGCATGATAGACTATGGCTACACCTTC. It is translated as CANSMIDYGYTF.